The 20 T cell receptor beta chains presented below share a single source sample, sequenced in a study of T cell responses to AZD1222 COVID-19 vaccine. The table came from immunoSEQ multiplex PCR; TCRdb's copy has only in-frame clones and leaves some out. Among under 110,000 clones listed, roughly nine tenths were seen once. The sample here was peripheral blood, taken on day 0 of AZD1222 vaccination. These receptors were collected from an adult in good health.

This clone was seen more than once but under ten times. V usage is TRBV11-2 and J usage is TRBJ2-7; D not resolved. CDR1 and CDR2 (germline): SGHAT, FQNNGV. The CDR3 extends over 11 amino acids. Trimming took 5 bases from V and 3 from J, leaving 5 bases between them. The DNA for the CDR3 is TGTGCCAGCAGCCTTTACTACGAGCAGTACTTC. Translated: CASSLYYEQYF.

The V gene is TRBV25-1, the J gene TRBJ2-1; TRBD2 matches 14 bases. V dropped 4 bases and J dropped 4; count of bases not matched to a gene: 6. The CDR3 runs 17 residues. Per the germline V gene, CDR1 is MGHDK and CDR2 is SYGVNS. CDR3 sequence reads: CASSAGTSGGPYNEQFF. The CDR3 bases are TGTGCCAGCAGTGCGGGGACTAGCGGGGGACCGTACAATGAGCAGTTCTTC. The whole variable domain, filled in from reference TRBV25-1 and TRBJ2-1, reads EADIYQTPRYLVIGTGKKITLECSQTMGHDKMYWYQQDPGMELHLIHYSYGVNSTEKGDLSSESTVSRIRTEHFPLTLESARPSHTSQYLCASSAGTSGGPYNEQFFGPGTRLTVL.

This clone was recorded once. The V gene is TRBV4-1, the J gene TRBJ1-2; D remains ambiguous. V lost 1 base and J lost 2, with 11 bases in between. The CDR3 extends over 15 amino acids. Germline-derived CDR1 and CDR2 are MGHRA and YSYEKL. The CDR3 DNA reads as TGCGCCAGCAGCCAAGTAGGATCAGTGAACTATGGCTACACCTTC. Its translation: CASSQVGSVNYGYTF.

The CDR3 reads CASSGGRLYEQYF. DNA for the CDR3: TGCGCCAGCAGCGGGGGACGGTTATACGAGCAGTACTTC. The chain couples TRBV5-1 to TRBJ2-7; D may match TRBD1 or TRBD2 (5 bases each). V was clipped by 4 bases and J by 4 bases, with 12 bases between them. CDR1 and CDR2 from the germline V gene are SGHRS and YFSETQ. The CDR3 is 13 residues long.

The gene calls are TRBV6-5 and TRBJ1-2; D is perhaps TRBD1 (5 bases). The germline V and J ends were trimmed by 5 bases and 6 bases, with 13 bases remaining between them. CDR3 length: 13 residues. CDR1 is MNHEY, CDR2 SVGAGI, per germline. The CDR3 sequence is CASSPTDKDGYTF. CDR3 nucleotide sequence: TGTGCCAGCAGTCCAACGGACAAGGATGGCTACACCTTC.

The chain uses TRBV10-2 and TRBJ1-6; no clear D. The CDR3 has 13 residues. With 7 bases removed from V and 1 base from J, the gap between germline ends came to 5 bases. Germline CDR1 is WSHSY and CDR2 is SAAADI. The CDR3 DNA reads as TGCGCCAGCACGGGGTCCTATAATTCACCCCTCCACTTT. Encoded protein: CASTGSYNSPLHF.

This clone has just a few counts. This chain connects TRBV4-1 to TRBJ1-2; weak D call: TRBD1 (5 bases). The CDR3 sequence is 16 residues long. CDR1 is MGHRA, CDR2 YSYEKL, per germline. The V end was cut by 3 bases, the J end by 8 bases, with 22 bases between. CDR3 sequence: CASSQTTSQAGGGYTF. CDR3 DNA sequence: TGCGCCAGCAGCCAGACCACATCACAGGCCGGAGGAGGCTACACCTTC.

The chain uses TRBV4-2 and TRBJ1-6; D might be TRBD1 (5 bases). CDR3 size: 15 residues. The germline CDR1 and CDR2 sequences are LGHNA and YNFKEQ. Trimming removed 1 base from V and 9 bases from J, with 13 bases in between. CDR3 sequence reads: CASSQGSGGVSPLHF. The DNA for the CDR3 is TGTGCCAGCAGCCAAGGATCGGGAGGGGTTTCACCCCTCCACTTT.

This clone was detected only once. V gene TRBV3-1 (or the pseudogene TRBV3-2) combines with J gene TRBJ1-1; TRBD1 matches 8 bases. The germline gives CDR1 LGHDT, CDR2 YNNKEL (reference sequence). The CDR3 consists of 15 residues. The ends lost 6 bases at V and 1 base at J; junction bases unmatched: 7. CDR3 bases: TGTGCCAGCAGGGCGACAGGGGTTTGGAACACTGAAGCTTTCTTT. The encoded protein is CASRATGVWNTEAFF.

The count of this clone is one. This rearrangement joins TRBV6-1 to TRBJ1-1, with D unclear. Germline CDR1 is MNHNS and CDR2 is SASEGT. The CDR3 contains 15 residues. Trimming removed 1 base at V and 0 bases at J, with 9 bases between. The CDR3 spells CASSEVATMNTEAFF. The CDR3 bases are TGTGCCAGCAGTGAAGTGGCCACTATGAACACTGAAGCTTTCTTT.

The genes are TRBV5-1 and TRBJ2-5; TRBD2 agrees at 7 bases. This CDR3 spans 14 amino acids. CDR1 is SGHRS and CDR2 is YFSETQ in the germline V gene. V dropped 4 bases and J dropped 5; count of bases not matched to a gene: 8. As DNA, the CDR3 is TGCGCCAGCAGCACCGCGGGGGTGGGTGAGACCCAGTACTTC. The encoded protein is CASSTAGVGETQYF.

The chain recombines TRBV2 with TRBJ1-1; possible D gene TRBD1, 5 bases. V lost 4 bases and J lost 1, with 13 bases in between. This CDR3 contains 15 residues. Germline CDR1 is SNHLY and CDR2 is FYNNEI. Written as DNA, the CDR3 is TGTGCCAGCAGTGGTGGGCGGGGCCGGAACACTGAAGCTTTCTTT. Amino acid sequence: CASSGGRGRNTEAFF.

The chain employs TRBV6-1 and TRBJ2-1, with 12 positions matching TRBD2. This CDR3 has 15 residues. V lost 1 base and J lost 12; bases outside the gene matches: 7. The germline CDR1 and CDR2 sequences are MNHNS and SASEGT. The CDR3 loop is CASSEDLAGGPMQFF. CDR3 DNA sequence: TGTGCCAGCAGTGAAGATCTAGCGGGGGGGCCGATGCAGTTCTTC.

The genes are TRBV6-5 and TRBJ2-3; maybe TRBD2 (6 bases). Germline CDR1 MNHEY, CDR2 SVGAGI. The V end was cut by 8 bases, the J end by 6 bases, with 18 bases between. The CDR3 is 14 amino acids. The DNA of the CDR3 is TGTGCCAGCGGAACGGGAGCCTTCAGGGATACGCAGTATTTT. It encodes CASGTGAFRDTQYF.

The chain has TRBV14 and TRBJ2-1; D unclear. CDR1 SGHDN and CDR2 FVKESK come from the germline V gene. CDR3 length equals 11 residues. The V and J ends lost 6 bases and 9 bases respectively, with 9 bases between them. CDR3 amino acids: CASRLWGEQFF. Written as DNA, the CDR3 is TGTGCCAGCAGGCTGTGGGGTGAGCAGTTCTTC.

The J gene is TRBJ1-1, the V gene TRBV7-9; D is perhaps TRBD1 (5 bases). The CDR3 is made up of 11 amino acids. The germline V gene has CDR1 SEHNR and CDR2 FQNEAQ (reference sequence). V shed 8 bases and J shed 10 bases, with 14 bases lying between them. The CDR3 DNA reads TGTGCCAGCGGGCGGGCAGGGCCAGCTTTCTTT. It specifies CASGRAGPAFF. The complete variable domain, with remaining parts taken from reference TRBV7-9 and TRBJ1-1, reads DTGVSQNPRHKITKRGQNVTFRCDPISEHNRLYWYRQTLGQGPEFLTYFQNEAQLEKSRLLSDRFSAERPKGSFSTLEIQRTEQGDSAMYLCASGRAGPAFFGQGTRLTVV.

CDR3 sequence reads: CASSLTISRGELFF. The CDR3 bases are TGTGCCAGCAGCTTGACAATTTCTCGGGGGGAGCTGTTTTTT. The chain recombines TRBV5-6 with TRBJ2-2, with unresolved D. CDR1 is SGHDT and CDR2 is YYEEEE in the germline V gene. Trimming left V 1 base short and J 8 bases short, with 12 bases between. The CDR3 extends over 14 amino acids.

The rearrangement joins TRBV2 to TRBJ1-6; no clear D. CDR1 is SNHLY, CDR2 FYNNEI, per germline. The CDR3 runs to 14 residues. Trimming removed 3 bases from V and 6 bases from J, with 9 bases in between. The CDR3 DNA is TGTGCCAGCAGTGAGTCCAAGTTTAATTCACCCCTCCACTTT. Residues: CASSESKFNSPLHF.

The chain employs TRBV2 and TRBJ1-2; D unresolved. Trimming pared 7 bases from V and 6 bases from J, leaving 9 bases between. The CDR3 loop spans 11 amino acids. The germline V gene has CDR1 SNHLY and CDR2 FYNNEI. CDR3 protein: CASKRQDGYTF. CDR3 DNA: TGTGCCAGCAAGCGTCAGGATGGCTACACCTTC.

This clone has just one count. V usage is TRBV28 and J usage is TRBJ1-1, with D possibly being TRBD1 (6 bases). Trimming left V 4 bases short and J 5 bases short, with 11 bases between. CDR1 MDHEN and CDR2 SYDVKM come from the germline V gene. The CDR3 is made up of 13 amino acids. In nucleotides, the CDR3 is TGTGCCAGCAGTTCATACAGGGAGACTGAAGCTTTCTTT. This gives the protein CASSSYRETEAFF.